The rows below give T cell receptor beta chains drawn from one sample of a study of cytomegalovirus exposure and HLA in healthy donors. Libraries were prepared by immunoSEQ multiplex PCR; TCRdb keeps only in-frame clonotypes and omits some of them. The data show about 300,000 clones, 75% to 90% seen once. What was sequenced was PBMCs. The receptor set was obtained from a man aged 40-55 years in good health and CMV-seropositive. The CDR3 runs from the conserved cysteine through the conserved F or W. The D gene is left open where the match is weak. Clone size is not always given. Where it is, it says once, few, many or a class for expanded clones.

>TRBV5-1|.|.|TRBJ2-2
CASSLGSELFF
TGCGCCAGCAGCTTAGGGAGCGAGCTGTTTTTT
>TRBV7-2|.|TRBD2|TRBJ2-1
CASSLGGLAAEQYNEQFF
TGTGCCAGCAGCTTAGGGGGACTAGCGGCCGAACAATACAATGAGCAGTTCTTC
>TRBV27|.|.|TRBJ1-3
CASSLRGVGGNTIYF
TGTGCCAGCAGTCTCCGGGGGGTGGGAGGAAACACCATATATTTT
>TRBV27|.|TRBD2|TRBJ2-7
CASSSLTSGSYEQYF
TGTGCCAGCAGTTCCCTTACTAGCGGCTCCTACGAGCAGTACTTC
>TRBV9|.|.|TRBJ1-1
CASSSQTDNTEAFF
TGTGCCAGCAGCTCCCAGACAGACAACACTGAAGCTTTCTTT
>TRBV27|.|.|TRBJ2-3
CASSPGRLFTDTQYF
TGTGCCAGCAGTCCAGGCAGGCTATTCACAGATACGCAGTATTTT
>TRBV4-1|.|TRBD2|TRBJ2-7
CASSQELAGLWEQYF
TGCGCCAGCAGCCAGGAGCTAGCGGGGCTTTGGGAGCAGTACTTC
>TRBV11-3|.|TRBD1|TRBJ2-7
CASSFDRGEQYF
TGTGCCAGCAGCTTCGACAGGGGCGAGCAGTACTTC
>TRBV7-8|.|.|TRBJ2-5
CASSLDSGETQYF
TGTGCCAGCAGCTTAGATTCCGGTGAGACCCAGTACTTC
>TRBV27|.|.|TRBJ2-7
CASSFSTYSEQYF
TGTGCCAGCAGTTTTAGTACCTACTCCGAGCAGTACTTC
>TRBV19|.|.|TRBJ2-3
CATQGDSRDTQYF
TGTGCCACCCAGGGGGACTCCAGAGATACGCAGTATTTT
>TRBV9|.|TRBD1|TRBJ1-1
CASSPRTGNTEAFF
TGTGCCAGCAGCCCCCGGACAGGAAACACTGAAGCTTTCTTT
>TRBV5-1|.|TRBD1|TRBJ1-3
CASSWTTGTASGNTIYF
TGCGCCAGCAGCTGGACTACCGGGACAGCTTCTGGAAACACCATATATTTT
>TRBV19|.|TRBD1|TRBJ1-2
CASSPRTGGNYGYTF
TGTGCCAGTAGTCCAAGGACAGGGGGCAACTATGGCTACACCTTC
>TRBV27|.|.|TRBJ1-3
CASSYSRGNTIYF
TGTGCCAGCAGCTACAGCAGAGGAAACACCATATATTTT
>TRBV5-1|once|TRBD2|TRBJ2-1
CASRRTSGTYNEQFF
TGCGCCAGCAGAAGGACTAGCGGGACCTACAATGAGCAGTTCTTC
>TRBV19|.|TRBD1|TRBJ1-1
CASSTTGAPGTEAFF
TGTGCCAGTAGTACAACAGGGGCCCCGGGCACTGAAGCTTTCTTT
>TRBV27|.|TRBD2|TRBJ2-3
CASSLFNLAGGDFSTDTQYF
TGTGCCAGCAGTTTATTTAATTTAGCGGGAGGAGACTTTAGCACAGATACGCAGTATTTT